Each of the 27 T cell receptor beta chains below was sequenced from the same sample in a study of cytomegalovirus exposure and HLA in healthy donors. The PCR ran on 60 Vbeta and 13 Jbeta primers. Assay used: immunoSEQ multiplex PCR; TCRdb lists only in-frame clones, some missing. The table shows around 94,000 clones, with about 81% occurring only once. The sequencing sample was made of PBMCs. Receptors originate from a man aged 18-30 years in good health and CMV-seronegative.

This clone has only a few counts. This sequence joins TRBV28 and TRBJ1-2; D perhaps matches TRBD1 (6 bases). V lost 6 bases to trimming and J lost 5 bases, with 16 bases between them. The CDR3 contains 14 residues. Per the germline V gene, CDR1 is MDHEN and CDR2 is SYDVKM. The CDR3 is CASRITGGGYGYTF. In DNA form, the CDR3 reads TGTGCCAGCAGGATCACGGGGGGCGGGTATGGCTACACCTTC.

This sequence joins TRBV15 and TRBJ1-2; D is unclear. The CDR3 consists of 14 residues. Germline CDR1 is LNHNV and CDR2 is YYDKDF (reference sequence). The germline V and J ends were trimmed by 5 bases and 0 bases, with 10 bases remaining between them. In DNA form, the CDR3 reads TGTGCCACCAGCTTCGGGATGACTAACTATGGCTACACCTTC. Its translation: CATSFGMTNYGYTF.

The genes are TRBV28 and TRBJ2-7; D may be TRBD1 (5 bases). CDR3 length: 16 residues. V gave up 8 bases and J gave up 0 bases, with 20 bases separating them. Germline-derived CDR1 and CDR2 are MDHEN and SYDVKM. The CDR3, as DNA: TGTGCCAGCCTACCGTGGGGCACTTTACCCTCCTACGAGCAGTACTTC. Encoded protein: CASLPWGTLPSYEQYF. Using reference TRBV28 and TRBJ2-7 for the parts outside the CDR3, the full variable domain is DVKVTQSSRYLVKRTGEKVFLECVQDMDHENMFWYRQDPGLGLRLIYFSYDVKMKEKGDIPEGYSVSREKKERFSLILESASTNQTSMYLCASLPWGTLPSYEQYFGPGTRLTVT.

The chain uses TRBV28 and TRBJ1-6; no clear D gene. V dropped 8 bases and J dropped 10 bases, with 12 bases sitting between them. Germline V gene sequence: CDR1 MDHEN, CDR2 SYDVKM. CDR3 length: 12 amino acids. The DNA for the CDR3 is TGTGCCAGCCTTCTGAGGGCCTCACCCCTCCACTTT. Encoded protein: CASLLRASPLHF.

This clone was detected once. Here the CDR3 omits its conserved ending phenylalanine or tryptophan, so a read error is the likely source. CDR3 loop: CASTTGPTEAFL. As DNA, the CDR3 is TGTGCCAGCACCACAGGGCCCACTGAAGCTTTCCTT. The chain employs TRBV6-6 and TRBJ1-1; D perhaps matches TRBD1 (6 bases). The CDR3 loop spans 12 amino acids. Per germline, CDR1 MNHNY and CDR2 SVGAGI (reference sequence). The V gene lost 7 bases and the J gene lost 4 bases, with 10 bases spanning the gap.

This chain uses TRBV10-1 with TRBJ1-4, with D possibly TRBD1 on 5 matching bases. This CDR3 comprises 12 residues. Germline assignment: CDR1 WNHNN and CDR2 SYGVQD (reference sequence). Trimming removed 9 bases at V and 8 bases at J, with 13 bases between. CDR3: CARGVGGEKLFF. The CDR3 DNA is TGCGCCAGGGGGGTGGGGGGGGAAAAACTGTTTTTT.

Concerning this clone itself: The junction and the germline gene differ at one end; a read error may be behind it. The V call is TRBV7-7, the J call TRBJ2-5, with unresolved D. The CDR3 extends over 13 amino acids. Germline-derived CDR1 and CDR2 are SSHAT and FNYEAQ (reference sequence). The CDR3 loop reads CASSFASQETQYF. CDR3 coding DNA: TGTGCTAGCAGCTTCGCCAGTCAAGAGACCCAGTACTTC. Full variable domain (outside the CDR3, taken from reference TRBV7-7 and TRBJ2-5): GAGVSQSPRYKVTKRGQDVTLRCDPISSHATLYWYQQALGQGPEFLTYFNYEAQPDKSGLPSDRFSAERPEGSISTLTIQRTEQRDSAMYRCASSFASQETQYFGPGTRLLVL.

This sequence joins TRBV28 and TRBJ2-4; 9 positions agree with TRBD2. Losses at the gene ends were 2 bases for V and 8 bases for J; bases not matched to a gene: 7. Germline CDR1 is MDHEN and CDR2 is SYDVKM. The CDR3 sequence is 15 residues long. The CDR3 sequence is CASSLGGLAGHIQYF. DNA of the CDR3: TGTGCCAGCAGTTTAGGGGGCCTAGCGGGACACATTCAGTACTTC.

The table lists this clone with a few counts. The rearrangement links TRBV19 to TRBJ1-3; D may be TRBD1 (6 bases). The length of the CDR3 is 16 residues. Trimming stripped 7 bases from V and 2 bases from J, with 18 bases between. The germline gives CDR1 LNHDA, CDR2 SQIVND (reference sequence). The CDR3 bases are TGTGCCAGTATGGCGCAGGGGAGTTCAGCTGGAAACACCATATATTTT. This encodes CASMAQGSSAGNTIYF.

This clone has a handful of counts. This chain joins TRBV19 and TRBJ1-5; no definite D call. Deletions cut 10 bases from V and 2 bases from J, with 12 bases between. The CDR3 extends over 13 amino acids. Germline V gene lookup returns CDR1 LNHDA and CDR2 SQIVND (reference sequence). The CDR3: CATQDGGNQPQHF. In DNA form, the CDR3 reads TGTGCCACCCAGGACGGGGGCAATCAGCCCCAGCATTTT.

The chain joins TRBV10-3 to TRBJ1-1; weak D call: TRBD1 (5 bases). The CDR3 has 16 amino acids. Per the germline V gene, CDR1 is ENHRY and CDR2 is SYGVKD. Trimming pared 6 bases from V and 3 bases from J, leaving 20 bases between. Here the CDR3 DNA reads TGTGCCATCAGCACCTCCCGGGGGGGGAACTACACTGAAGCTTTCTTT. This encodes CAISTSRGGNYTEAFF.

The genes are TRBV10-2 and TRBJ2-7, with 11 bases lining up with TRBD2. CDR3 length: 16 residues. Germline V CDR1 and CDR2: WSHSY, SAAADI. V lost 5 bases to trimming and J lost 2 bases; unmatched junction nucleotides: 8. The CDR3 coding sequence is TGCGCCAGCAGTATATCTTTAGCGGGAGGGCCCTACGAGCAGTACTTC. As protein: CASSISLAGGPYEQYF.

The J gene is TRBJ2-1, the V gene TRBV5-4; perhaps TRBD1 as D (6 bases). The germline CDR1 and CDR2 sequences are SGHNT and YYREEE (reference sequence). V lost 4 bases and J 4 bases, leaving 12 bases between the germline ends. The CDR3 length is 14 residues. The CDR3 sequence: CASSRRTVYNEQFF. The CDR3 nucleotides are TGTGCCAGCAGCAGGAGGACAGTATACAATGAGCAGTTCTTC.

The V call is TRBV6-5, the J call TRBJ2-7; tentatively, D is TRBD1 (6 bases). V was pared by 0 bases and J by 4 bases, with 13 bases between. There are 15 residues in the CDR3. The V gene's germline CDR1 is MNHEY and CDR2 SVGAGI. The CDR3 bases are TGTGCCAGCAGTTACTCTGCAGGGGATAGGTACGAGCAGTACTTC. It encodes CASSYSAGDRYEQYF.

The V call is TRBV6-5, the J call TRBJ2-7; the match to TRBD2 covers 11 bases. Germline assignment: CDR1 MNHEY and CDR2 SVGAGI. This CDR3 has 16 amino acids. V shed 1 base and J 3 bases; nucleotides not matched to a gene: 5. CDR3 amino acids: CASSYLTLAGVYEQYF. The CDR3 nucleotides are TGTGCCAGCAGTTACTTAACACTAGCGGGGGTCTACGAGCAGTACTTC.

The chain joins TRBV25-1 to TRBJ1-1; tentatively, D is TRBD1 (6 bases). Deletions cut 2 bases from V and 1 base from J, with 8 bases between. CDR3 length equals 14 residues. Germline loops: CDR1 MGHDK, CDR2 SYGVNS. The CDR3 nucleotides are TGTGCCAGCAGTGAACGGGGGGCGAACACTGAAGCTTTCTTT. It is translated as CASSERGANTEAFF.

CDR3 sequence (DNA): TGTGCCAGCAGCTGGGTTCGGCCTCGACTAGGCTCCTACGAGCAGTACTTC. Protein: CASSWVRPRLGSYEQYF. J is TRBJ2-7 and V is TRBV7-9; possible D gene TRBD2, 6 bases. Germline V gene sequence: CDR1 SEHNR, CDR2 FQNEAQ (reference sequence). The CDR3 loop spans 17 amino acids. Trimming removed 4 bases from V and 0 bases from J, with 19 bases in between.

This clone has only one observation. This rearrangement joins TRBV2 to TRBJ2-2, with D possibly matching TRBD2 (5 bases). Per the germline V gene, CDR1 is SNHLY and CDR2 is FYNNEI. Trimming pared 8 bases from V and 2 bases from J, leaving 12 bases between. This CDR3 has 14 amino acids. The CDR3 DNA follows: TGTGCCAGCCAACGGGGAGAAAACACCGGGGAGCTGTTTTTT. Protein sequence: CASQRGENTGELFF.

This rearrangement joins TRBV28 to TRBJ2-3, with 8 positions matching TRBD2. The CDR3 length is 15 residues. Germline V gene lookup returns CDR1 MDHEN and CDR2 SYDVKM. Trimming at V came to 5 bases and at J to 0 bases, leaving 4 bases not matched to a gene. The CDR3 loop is CASSILADSTDTQYF. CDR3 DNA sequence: TGTGCCAGCAGTATACTAGCGGATAGCACAGATACGCAGTATTTT.

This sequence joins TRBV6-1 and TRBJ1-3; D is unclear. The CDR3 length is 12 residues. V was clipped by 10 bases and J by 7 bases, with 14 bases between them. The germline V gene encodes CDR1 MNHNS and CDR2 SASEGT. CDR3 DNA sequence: TGTGCCACCCACGACTCGGGGAACACCATATATTTT. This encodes CATHDSGNTIYF.

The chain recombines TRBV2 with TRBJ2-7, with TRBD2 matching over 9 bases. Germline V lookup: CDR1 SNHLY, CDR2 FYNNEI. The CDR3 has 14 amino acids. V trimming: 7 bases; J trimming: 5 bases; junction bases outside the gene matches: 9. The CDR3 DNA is TGTGCCAGCACCCAGATAGCGGGAGTCCACGAGCAGTACTTC. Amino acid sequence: CASTQIAGVHEQYF.

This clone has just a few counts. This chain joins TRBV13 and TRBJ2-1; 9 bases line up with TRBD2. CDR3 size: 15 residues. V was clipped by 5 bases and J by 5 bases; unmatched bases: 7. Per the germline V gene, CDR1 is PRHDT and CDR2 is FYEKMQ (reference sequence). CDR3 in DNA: TGTGCCAGCAGCACCGGACTAGCGTATGACAATGAGCAGTTCTTC. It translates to CASSTGLAYDNEQFF. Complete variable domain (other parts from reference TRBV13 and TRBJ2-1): AAGVIQSPRHLIKEKRETATLKCYPIPRHDTVYWYQQGPGQDPQFLISFYEKMQSDKGSIPDRFSAQQFSDYHSELNMSSLELGDSALYFCASSTGLAYDNEQFFGPGTRLTVL.

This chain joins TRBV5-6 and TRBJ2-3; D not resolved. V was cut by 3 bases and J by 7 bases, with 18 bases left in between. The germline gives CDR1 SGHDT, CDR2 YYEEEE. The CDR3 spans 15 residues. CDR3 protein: CASSSEARDRYTQYF. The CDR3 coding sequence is TGTGCCAGCAGCTCCGAAGCCCGAGATAGATATACGCAGTATTTT. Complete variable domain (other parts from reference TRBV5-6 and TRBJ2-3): DAGVTQSPTHLIKTRGQQVTLRCSPKSGHDTVSWYQQALGQGPQFIFQYYEEEERQRGNFPDRFSGHQFPNYSSELNVNALLLGDSALYLCASSSEARDRYTQYFGPGTRLTVL.

Written as DNA, the CDR3 is TGCGCCAGCAGCCAACAGGGGGCTAATGAAAAACTGTTTTTT. This gives the protein CASSQQGANEKLFF. The V call is TRBV4-3, the J call TRBJ1-4; TRBD1 matches 7 bases. CDR3 length equals 14 residues. Germline values: CDR1 LGHNA, CDR2 YSLEER. V shed 2 bases, J shed 3 bases, and the junction held 0 bases outside the gene matches.

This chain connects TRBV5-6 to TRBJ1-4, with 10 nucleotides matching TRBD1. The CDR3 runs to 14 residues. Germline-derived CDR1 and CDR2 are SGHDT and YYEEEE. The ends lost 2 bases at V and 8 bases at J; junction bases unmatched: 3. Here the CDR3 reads CASSFGQGGEKLFF. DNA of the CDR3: TGTGCCAGCAGCTTCGGACAGGGGGGCGAAAAACTGTTTTTT.

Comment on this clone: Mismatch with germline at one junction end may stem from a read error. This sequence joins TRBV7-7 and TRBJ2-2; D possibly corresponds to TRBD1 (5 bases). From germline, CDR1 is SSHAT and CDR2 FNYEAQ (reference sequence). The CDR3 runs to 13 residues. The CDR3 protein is CASSFSGTGELFF. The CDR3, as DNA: TGTGCTAGCAGCTTTTCAGGGACCGGGGAGCTGTTTTTT. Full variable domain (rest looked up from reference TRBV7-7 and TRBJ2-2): GAGVSQSPRYKVTKRGQDVTLRCDPISSHATLYWYQQALGQGPEFLTYFNYEAQPDKSGLPSDRFSAERPEGSISTLTIQRTEQRDSAMYRCASSFSGTGELFFGEGSRLTVL.

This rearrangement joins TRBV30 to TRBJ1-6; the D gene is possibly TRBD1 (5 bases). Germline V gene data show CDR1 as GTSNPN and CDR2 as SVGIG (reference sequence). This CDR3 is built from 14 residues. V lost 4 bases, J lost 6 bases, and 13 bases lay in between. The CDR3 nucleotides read TGTGCCTGGAATCTAGGGGTTGGTAATTCACCCCTCCACTTT. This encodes CAWNLGVGNSPLHF.